This section outlines one TCR beta chain sequence together with its context. TCRdb keeps only in-frame clones here, not all; method: immunoSEQ multiplex PCR. Of roughly 100,000 clones listed, roughly 85% are singletons. These data are taken from a study of control samples from healthy donors and cancer patients. The CDR3 sequence is 16 residues long. Trimming left V 4 bases short and J 2 bases short, with 17 bases between. The germline gives CDR1 MNHNS, CDR2 SASEGT. The sample taken for sequencing was blood. This chain uses TRBV6-1 with TRBJ1-2; D possibly corresponds to TRBD1 (6 bases). This TCR came from a woman between 50 and 59 years old in good health. Here the CDR3 DNA reads TGTGCCAGCAGTGCTGGCAGGGGCCCCGGCAACTATGGCTACACCTTC. This encodes CASSAGRGPGNYGYTF.